The clone carrying this T cell receptor (beta chain) was found once. This specimen comes from a study of blood T cell repertoires in COVID-19. Study summary: The United States, Italy and Spain supplied acute and convalescent COVID-19 samples. The cDNA or gDNA used as material had been derived from T cells, B-cell-depleted T cells, or PBMCs.

V shed 1 base and J shed 8 bases, with 15 bases lying between them. The germline CDR1 and CDR2 sequences are SGHRS and YFSETQ. The CDR3 runs to 14 residues. Authors' data handling: Amplifying reference gene primers gave estimates of nucleated cell counts. Sequencing used immunoSEQ multiplex PCR; TCRdb keeps in-frame clones, though not all of them. Clone size and V and J calls were adopted from that table, with D and trimming inferred from the DNA. Of 240,000 or so clones listed, roughly 79% were seen once; the top ten hold over 1.5%. The chain links TRBV5-1 to TRBJ1-2, with D hard to call. The clonotype was recovered from a woman aged 80 or over with acute or convalescent COVID-19. Sequencing used peripheral blood. The chain's CDR3 is CASSLSDNRRGYTF. Written as DNA, the CDR3 is TGCGCCAGCAGCTTGTCCGACAACCGGAGGGGCTACACCTTC.